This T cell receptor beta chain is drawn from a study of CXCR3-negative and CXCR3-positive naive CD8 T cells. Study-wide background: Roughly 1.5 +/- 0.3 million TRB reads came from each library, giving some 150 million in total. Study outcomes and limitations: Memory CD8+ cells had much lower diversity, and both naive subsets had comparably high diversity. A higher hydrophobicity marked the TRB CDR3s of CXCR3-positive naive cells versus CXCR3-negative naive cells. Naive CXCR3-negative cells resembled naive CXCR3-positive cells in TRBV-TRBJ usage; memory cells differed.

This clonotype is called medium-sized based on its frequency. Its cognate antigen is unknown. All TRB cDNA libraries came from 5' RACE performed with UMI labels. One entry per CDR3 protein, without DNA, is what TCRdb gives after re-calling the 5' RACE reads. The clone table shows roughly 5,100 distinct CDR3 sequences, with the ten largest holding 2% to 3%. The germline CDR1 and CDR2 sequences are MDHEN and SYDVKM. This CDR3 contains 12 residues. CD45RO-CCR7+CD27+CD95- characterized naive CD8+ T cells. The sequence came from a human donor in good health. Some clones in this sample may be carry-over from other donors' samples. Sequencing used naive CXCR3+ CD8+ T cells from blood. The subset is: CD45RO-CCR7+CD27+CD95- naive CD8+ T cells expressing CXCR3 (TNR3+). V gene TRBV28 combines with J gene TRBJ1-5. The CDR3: CASSFGNQPQHF.